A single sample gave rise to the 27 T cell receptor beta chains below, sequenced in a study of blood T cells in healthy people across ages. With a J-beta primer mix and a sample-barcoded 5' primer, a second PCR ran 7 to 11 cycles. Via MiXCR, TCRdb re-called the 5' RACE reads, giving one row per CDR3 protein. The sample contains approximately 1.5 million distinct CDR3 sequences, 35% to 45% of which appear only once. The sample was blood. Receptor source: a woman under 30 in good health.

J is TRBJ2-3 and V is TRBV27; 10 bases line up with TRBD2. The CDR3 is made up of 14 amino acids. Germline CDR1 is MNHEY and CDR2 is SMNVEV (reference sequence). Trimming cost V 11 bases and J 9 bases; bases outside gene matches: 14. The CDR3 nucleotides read TGTGCCTCCGGGCTAGCGGGAGAGGGGCAGACGCAGTATTTT. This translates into CASGLAGEGQTQYF.

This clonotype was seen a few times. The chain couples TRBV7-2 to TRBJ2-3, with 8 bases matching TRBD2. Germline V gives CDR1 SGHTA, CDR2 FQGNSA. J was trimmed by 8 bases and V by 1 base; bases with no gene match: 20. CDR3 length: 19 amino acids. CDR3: CASSLGGGLVWNPDGTQYF. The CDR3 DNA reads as TGTGCCAGCAGCTTAGGAGGGGGACTAGTGTGGAACCCCGACGGTACGCAGTATTTT.

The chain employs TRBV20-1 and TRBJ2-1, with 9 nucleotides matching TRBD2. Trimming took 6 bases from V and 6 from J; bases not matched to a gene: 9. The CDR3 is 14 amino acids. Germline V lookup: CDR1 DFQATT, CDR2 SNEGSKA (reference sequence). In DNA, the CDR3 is TGCAGTGCCCTAGCGGGGAGAGTCCGCAATGAGCAGTTCTTC. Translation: CSALAGRVRNEQFF.

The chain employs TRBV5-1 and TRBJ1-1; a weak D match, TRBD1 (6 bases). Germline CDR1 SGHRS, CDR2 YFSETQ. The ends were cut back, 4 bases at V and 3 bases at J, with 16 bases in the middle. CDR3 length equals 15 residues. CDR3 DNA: TGCGCCAGCAGCGTCACAGGGCTCGGGGACACTGAAGCTTTCTTT. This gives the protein CASSVTGLGDTEAFF.

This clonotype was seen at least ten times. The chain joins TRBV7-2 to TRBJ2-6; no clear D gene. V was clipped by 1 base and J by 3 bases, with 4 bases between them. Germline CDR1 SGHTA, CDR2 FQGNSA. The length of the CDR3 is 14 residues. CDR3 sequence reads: CASSLGVGANVLTF. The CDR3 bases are TGTGCCAGCAGCTTAGGTGTTGGGGCCAACGTCCTGACTTTC. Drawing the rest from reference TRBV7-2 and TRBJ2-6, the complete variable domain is GAGVSQSPSNKVTEKGKDVELRCDPISGHTALYWYRQSLGQGLEFLIYFQGNSAPDKSGLPSDRFSAERTGGSVSTLTIQRTQQEDSAVYLCASSLGVGANVLTFGAGSRLTVL.

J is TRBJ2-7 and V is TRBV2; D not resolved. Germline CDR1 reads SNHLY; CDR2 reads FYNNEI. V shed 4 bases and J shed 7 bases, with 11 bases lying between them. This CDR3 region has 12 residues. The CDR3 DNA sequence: TGTGCCAGCAGTGTTGAGGTGGGTGAGCAGTACTTC. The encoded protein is CASSVEVGEQYF. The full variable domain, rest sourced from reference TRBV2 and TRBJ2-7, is EPEVTQTPSHQVTQMGQEVILRCVPISNHLYFYWYRQILGQKVEFLVSFYNNEISEKSEIFDDQFSVERPDGSNFTLKIRSTKLEDSAMYFCASSVEVGEQYFGPGTRLTVT.

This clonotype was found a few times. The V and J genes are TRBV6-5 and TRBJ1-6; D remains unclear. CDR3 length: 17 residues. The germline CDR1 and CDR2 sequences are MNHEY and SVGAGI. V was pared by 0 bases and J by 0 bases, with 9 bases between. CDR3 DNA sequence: TGTGCCAGCAGTTACTCACAGAGTATCTCCTATAATTCACCCCTCCACTTT. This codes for CASSYSQSISYNSPLHF.

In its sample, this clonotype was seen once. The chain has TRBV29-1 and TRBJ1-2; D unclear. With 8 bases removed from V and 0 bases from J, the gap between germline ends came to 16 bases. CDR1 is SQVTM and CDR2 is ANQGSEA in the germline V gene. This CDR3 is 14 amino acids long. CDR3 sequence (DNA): TGCAGCATCTCGAGGAGGCTAGCTAACTATGGCTACACCTTC. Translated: CSISRRLANYGYTF.

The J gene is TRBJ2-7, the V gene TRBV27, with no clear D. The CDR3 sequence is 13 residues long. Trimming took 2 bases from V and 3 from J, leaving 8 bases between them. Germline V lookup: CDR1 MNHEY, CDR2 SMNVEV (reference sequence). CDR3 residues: CASSLAHGYEQYF. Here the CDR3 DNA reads TGTGCCAGCAGTTTAGCACATGGCTACGAGCAGTACTTC.

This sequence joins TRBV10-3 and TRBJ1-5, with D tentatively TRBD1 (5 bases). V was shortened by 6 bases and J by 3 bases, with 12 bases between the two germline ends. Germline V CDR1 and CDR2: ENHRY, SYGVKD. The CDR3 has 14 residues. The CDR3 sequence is CAIRPGSPNQPQHF. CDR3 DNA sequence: TGTGCCATCAGGCCAGGGTCCCCCAATCAGCCCCAGCATTTT.

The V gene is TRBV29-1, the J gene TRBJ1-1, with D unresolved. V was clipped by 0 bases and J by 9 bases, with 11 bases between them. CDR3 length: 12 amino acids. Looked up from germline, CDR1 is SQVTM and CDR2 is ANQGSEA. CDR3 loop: CSVEERAFQAFF. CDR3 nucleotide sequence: TGCAGCGTTGAAGAGCGTGCCTTCCAAGCTTTCTTT.

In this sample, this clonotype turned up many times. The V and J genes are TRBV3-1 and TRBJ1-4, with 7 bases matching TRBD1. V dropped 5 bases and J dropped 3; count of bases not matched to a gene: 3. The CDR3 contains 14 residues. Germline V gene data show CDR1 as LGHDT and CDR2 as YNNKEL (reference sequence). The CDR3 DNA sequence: TGTGCCAGCAGCTCCCAGGGGGCTAATGAAAAACTGTTTTTT. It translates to CASSSQGANEKLFF. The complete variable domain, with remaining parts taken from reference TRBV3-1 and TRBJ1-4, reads DTAVSQTPKYLVTQMGNDKSIKCEQNLGHDTMYWYKQDSKKFLKIMFSYNNKELIINETVPNRFSPKSPDKAHLNLHINSLELGDSAVYFCASSSQGANEKLFFGSGTQLSVL.

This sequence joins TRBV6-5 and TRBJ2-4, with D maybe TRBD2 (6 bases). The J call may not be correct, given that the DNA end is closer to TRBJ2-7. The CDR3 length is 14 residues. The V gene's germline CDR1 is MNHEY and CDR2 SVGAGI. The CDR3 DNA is TGTGCCAGCAGTTACTCGTTAGGAGGGCGCGAGCAGTACTTC. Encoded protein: CASSYSLGGREQYF.

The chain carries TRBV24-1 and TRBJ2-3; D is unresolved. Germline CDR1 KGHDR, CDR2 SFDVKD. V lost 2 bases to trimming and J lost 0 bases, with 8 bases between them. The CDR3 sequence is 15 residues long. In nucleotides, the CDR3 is TGTGCCACCAGTGATTCCGCAGGTAGCACAGATACGCAGTATTTT. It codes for CATSDSAGSTDTQYF.

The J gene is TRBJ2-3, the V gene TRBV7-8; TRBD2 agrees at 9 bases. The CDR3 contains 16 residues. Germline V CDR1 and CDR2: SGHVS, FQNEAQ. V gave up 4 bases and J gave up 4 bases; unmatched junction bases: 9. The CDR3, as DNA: TGTGCCAGCAGCTCTCTAATAGCGGGAGCGGCAGATACGCAGTATTTT. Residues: CASSSLIAGAADTQYF.

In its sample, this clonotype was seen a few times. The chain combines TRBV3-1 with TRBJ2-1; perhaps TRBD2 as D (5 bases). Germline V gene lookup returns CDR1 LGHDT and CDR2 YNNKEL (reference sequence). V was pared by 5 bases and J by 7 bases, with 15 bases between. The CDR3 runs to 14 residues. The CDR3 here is CASSSLLPGNEQFF. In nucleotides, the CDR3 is TGTGCCAGCAGCTCCCTTCTCCCGGGGAATGAGCAGTTCTTC.

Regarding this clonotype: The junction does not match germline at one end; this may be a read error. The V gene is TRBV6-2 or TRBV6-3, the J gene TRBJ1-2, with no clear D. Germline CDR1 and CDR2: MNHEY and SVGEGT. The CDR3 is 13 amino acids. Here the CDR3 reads CATRRTQNYGHTF. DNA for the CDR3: TGTGCCACTCGCCGAACCCAGAACTATGGCCACACCTTC.

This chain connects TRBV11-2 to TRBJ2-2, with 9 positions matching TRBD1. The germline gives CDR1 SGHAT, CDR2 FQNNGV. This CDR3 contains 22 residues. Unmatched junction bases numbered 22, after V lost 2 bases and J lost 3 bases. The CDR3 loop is CASSLKERAGTGRRRDTGELFF. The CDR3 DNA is TGTGCCAGCAGCTTAAAAGAGAGAGCCGGGACAGGGAGACGTCGGGACACCGGGGAGCTGTTTTTT.

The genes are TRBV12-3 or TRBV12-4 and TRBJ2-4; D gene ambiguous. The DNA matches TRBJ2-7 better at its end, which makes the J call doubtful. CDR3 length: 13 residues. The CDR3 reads CASSPPSRYEQYF. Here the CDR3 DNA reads TGTGCCAGCAGTCCCCCCTCCCGTTACGAGCAGTACTTC.

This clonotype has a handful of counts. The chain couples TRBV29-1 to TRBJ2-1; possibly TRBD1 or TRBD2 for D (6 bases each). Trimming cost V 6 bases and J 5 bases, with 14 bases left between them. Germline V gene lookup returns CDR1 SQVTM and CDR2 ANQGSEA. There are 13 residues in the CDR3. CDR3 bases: TGCAGCGTCGGGGGCCTAGCAAACAATGAGCAGTTCTTC. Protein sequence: CSVGGLANNEQFF.

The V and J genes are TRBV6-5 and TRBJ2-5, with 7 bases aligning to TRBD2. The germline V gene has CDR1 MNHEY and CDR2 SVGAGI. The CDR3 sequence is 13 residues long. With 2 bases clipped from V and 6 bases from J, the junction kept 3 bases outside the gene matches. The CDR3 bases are TGTGCCAGCAGTTACGGGAGGGTAAAGACCCAGTACTTC. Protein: CASSYGRVKTQYF.

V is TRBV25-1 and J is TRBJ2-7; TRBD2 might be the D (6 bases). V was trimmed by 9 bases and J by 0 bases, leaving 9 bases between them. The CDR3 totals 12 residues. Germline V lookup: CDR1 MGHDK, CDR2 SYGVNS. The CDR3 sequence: CASPGVSYEQYF. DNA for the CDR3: TGTGCCAGTCCGGGGGTCTCCTACGAGCAGTACTTC.

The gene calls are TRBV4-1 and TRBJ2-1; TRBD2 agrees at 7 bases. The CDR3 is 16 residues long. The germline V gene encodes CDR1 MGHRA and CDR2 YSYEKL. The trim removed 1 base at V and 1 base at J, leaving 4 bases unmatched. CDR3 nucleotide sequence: TGCGCCAGCAGCCAAGTTGGGAGGGTATCCTACAATGAGCAGTTCTTC. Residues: CASSQVGRVSYNEQFF.

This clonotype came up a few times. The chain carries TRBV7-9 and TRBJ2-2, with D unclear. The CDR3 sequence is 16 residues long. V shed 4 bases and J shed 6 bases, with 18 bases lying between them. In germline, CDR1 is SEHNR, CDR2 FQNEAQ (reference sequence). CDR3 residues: CASSYGRTGRSGELFF. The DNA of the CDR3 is TGTGCCAGCAGCTACGGACGAACCGGAAGGTCCGGGGAGCTGTTTTTT.

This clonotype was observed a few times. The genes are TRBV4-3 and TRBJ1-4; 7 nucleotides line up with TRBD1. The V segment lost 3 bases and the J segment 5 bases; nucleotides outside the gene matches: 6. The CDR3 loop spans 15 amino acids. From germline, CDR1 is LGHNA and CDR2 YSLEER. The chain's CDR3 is CASSQVQGPNEKLFF. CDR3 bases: TGCGCCAGCAGCCAGGTACAGGGGCCAAATGAAAAACTGTTTTTT.

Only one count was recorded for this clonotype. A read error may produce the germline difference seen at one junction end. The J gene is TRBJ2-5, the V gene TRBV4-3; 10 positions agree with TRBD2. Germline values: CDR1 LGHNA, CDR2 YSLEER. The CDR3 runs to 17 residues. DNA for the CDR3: TGCGCCGGCAGCCAAGATGGTAGCGGGAGGACCCAAGAGACCCAGTACTTC. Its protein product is CAGSQDGSGRTQETQYF.

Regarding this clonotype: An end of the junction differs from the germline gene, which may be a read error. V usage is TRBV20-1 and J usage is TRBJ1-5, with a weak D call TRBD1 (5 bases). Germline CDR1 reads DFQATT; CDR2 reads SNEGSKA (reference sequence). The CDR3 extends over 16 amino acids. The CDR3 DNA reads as TGCAGTGGGGCCTCAGGGCCACCTTATAGCAATCGGCCCCAGCATTTT. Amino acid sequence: CSGASGPPYSNRPQHF.